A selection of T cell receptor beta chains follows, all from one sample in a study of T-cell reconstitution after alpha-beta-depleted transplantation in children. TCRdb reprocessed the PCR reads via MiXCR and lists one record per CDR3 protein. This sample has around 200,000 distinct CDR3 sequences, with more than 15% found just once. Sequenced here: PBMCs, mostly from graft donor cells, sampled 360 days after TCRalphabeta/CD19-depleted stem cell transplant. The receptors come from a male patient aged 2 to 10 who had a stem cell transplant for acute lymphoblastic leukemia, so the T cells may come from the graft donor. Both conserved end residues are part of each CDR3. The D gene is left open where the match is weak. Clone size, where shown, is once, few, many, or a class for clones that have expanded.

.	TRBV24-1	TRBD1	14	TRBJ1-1	TGTGCCACCAGTGAGCCGGCAGACAGGGTTGGGGCTTTCTTT	CATSEPADRVGAFF
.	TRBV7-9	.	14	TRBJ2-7	TGTGCCAGCAGCGTCCGGGACCGATCCTACGAGCAGTACTTC	CASSVRDRSYEQYF
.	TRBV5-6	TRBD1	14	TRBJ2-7	TGTGCCAGCAGCTTGGTCATCAGGGGGTACGAGCAGTACTTC	CASSLVIRGYEQYF
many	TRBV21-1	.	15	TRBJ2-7	TGTGCCAGCAGCAAACCGGGACAGGGGGTCTACGAGCAGTACTTC	CASSKPGQGVYEQYF
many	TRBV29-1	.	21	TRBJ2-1	TGCAGCGTTGGACGACAATCGACGTCGGGGACCGAGGGGAGCTCCTACAATGAGCAGTTCTTC	CSVGRQSTSGTEGSSYNEQFF
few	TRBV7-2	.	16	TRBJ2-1	TGTGCCAGCAGCTTAGCAGTGGCGGCCAGTAACAATGAGCAGTTCTTC	CASSLAVAASNNEQFF
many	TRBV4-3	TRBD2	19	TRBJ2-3	TGCGCCAGCAGCCAAGGAGCCTTGGGTGTAGCGGGGTCTCCAGATACGCAGTATTTT	CASSQGALGVAGSPDTQYF
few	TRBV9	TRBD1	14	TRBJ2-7	TGTGCCAGCAGCGCGTCCGGGACAGGTGACAGACAGAACTTC	CASSASGTGDRQNF
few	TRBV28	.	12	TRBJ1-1	TGTGCCAGCACACGGCAGACAGCGGTAGCTTTCTTT	CASTRQTAVAFF
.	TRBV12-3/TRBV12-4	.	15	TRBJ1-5	TGTGCCAGCAGTTTAGCATCCGGAGTGAATCAGCCCCAGCATTTT	CASSLASGVNQPQHF
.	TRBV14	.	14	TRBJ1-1	TGTGCCAGCAGCCAGGACCGAGTGAACACTGAAGCTTTCTTT	CASSQDRVNTEAFF